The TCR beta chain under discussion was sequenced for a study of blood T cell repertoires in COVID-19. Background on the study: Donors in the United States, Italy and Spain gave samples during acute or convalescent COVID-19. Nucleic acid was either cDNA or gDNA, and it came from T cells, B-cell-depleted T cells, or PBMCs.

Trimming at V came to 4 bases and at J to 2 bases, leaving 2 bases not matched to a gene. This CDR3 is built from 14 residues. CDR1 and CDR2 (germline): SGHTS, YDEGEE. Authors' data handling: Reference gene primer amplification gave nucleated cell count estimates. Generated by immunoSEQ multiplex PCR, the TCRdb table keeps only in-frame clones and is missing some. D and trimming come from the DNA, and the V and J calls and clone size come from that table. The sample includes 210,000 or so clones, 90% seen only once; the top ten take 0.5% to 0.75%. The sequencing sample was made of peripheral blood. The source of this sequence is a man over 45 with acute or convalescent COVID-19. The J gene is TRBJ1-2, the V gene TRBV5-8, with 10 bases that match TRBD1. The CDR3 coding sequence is TGTGCCAGCAGCCGGACAGGGGGGAACTATGGCTACACCTTC. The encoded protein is CASSRTGGNYGYTF.